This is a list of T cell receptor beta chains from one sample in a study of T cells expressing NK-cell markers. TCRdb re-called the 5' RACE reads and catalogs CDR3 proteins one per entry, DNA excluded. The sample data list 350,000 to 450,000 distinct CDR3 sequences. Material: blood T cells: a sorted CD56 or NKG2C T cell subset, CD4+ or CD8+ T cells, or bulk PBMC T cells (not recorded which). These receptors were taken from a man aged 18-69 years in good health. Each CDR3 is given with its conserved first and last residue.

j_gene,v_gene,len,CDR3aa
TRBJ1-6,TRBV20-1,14,CSARDQGRNSPLHF
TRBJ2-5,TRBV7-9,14,CASSPRGGPETQYF
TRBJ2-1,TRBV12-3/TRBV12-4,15,CASRKSGGSYNEQFF
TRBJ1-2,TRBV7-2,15,CASSTPSTGNYGYTF
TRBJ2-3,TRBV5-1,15,CASSFQDRAADTQYF
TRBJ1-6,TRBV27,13,CASSDRGGSPLHF
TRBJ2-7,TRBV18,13,CASSPPQEYEQYF
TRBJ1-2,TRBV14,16,CASSPGVGRGDYGYTF
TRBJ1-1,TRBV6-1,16,CASTPDRGGANTEAFF
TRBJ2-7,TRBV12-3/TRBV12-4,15,CASRYTGSGAYEQYF
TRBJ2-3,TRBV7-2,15,CASSPGRGGEDTQYF
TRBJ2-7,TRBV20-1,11,CSAPSSYEQYF
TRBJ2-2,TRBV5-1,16,CASSLVAGPNTGELFF
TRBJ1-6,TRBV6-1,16,CASSGGRWASDSPLHF
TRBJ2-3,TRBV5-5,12,CASSSSSDTQYF
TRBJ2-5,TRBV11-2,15,CASSSRYGSMETQYF
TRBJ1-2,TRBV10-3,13,CAIGITGSYGYTF
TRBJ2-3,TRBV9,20,CASSARGGAAGRKSTDTQYF
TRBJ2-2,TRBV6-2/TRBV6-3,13,CAIRTANTGELFF
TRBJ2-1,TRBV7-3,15,CASSYMAGLYNEQFF
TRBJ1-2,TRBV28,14,CAVLDEGVLYGYTF
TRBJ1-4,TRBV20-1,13,CSARDQPGEKLFF
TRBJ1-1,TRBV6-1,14,CASKARPAGVEAFF
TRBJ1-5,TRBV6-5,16,CASSYGPGKGNQPQHF
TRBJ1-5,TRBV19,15,CASCASVGGNQPQHF
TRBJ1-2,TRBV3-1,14,CASSLEGQGAPYTF
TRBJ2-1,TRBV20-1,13,CSALDLSYNEQFF
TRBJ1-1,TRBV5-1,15,CASRFMSSGDTEAFF
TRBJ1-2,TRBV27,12,CASSFQGLGYTF
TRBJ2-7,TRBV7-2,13,CASSLYRDHEQYF
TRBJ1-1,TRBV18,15,CASSLPSGGRPEAFF
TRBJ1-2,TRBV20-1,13,CSAERLNGYGYTF
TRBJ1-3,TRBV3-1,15,CASSLKGIDGNTIYF
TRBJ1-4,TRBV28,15,CASSLGSADNEKLFF
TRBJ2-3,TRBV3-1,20,CASSQSPSQPRGGYTDTQYF
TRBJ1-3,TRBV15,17,CATSRDMQGDSGNTIYF
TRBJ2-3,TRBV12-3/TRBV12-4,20,CASSLSSGGWKRGVADTQYF
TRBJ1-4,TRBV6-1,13,CASSRGGGEKLFF
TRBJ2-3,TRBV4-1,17,CASSQNKWEGIADTQYF
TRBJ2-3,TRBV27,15,CASRAGALSTDTQYF
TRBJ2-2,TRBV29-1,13,CSVEVGAGGELFF
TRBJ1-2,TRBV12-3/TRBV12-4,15,CASSRERGTNYGYTF
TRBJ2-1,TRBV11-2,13,CASSLGGLNEQFF
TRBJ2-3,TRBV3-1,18,CASSQEIGAWRSTDTQYF
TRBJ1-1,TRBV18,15,CASSPWTGARTEAFF
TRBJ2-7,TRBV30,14,CAWSVGSGGREQYF
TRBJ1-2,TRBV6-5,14,CASSYTGQGAASTF
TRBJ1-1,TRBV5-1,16,CASSLVGSGTNTEAFF
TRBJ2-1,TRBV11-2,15,CASSPGTRDSAEQFF
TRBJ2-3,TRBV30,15,CAWGRGGSSTDTQYF
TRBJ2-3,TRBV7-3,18,CASSVGLAGITSTDTQYF
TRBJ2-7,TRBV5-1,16,CASSLTGGLRTYEQYF
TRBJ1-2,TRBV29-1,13,CSVEAGPNGGYTF
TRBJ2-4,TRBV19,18,CASSIGFRGRPAKNIQYF
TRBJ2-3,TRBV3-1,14,CASSDTGPTDTQYF